This TCR beta chain was found in a study of blood T cell repertoires in COVID-19. Study as a whole: From the United States, Italy and Spain came samples of acute and convalescent COVID-19.

The study drew participants aged roughly 18 to 89 years from 20 to 30 US areas. Participants were placed into cohorts based on the clinical history they reported. TCRdb's table, derived via immunoSEQ multiplex PCR, lists solely in-frame clones and lacks some. The table has fewer than 350,000 clones, just under 90% seen once; the top ten hold 4.1%. The germline CDR1 and CDR2 sequences are SGHNT and YYREEE (reference sequence). The ends lost 4 bases at V and 4 bases at J; junction bases unmatched: 10. The CDR3 has 15 residues. This clone appeared once. Sequenced input: PBMCs or T cells enriched from blood (not recorded which). This receptor was identified in a woman younger than 45 with acute COVID-19. The J gene is TRBJ1-2, the V gene TRBV5-4; TRBD1 matches 7 bases. The CDR3 DNA reads as TGTGCCAGCAGCACACCGCGACAGGGTGGCTATGGCTACACCTTC. Translation gives CASSTPRQGGYGYTF. The full variable domain, completed using reference TRBV5-4 and TRBJ1-2, is ETGVTQSPTHLIKTRGQQVTLRCSSQSGHNTVSWYQQALGQGPQFIFQYYREEENGRGNFPPRFSGLQFPNYSSELNVNALELDDSALYLCASSTPRQGGYGYTFGSGTRLTVV.